These 6 T cell receptor beta chains were sequenced from one sample in a study of OX40 agonist ivuxolimab in advanced cancers. Sequencing used immunoSEQ multiplex PCR; TCRdb keeps in-frame clones, though not all of them. The sample holds 70,000 or so clones; 85% to 90% are singletons and the top ten take roughly 6%. The specimen comprised CD4+ or CD8+ T cells sorted from blood, sampled in a trial of the OX40 agonist ivuxolimab. The receptors shown here come from an adult with an advanced solid tumor such as melanoma, head and neck, liver or kidney cancer.

This rearrangement joins TRBV28 to TRBJ2-3; TRBD2 aligns across 8 bases. V shed 8 bases, J shed 4 bases, and the junction held 8 bases outside the gene matches. CDR1 is MDHEN and CDR2 is SYDVKM in the germline V gene. This CDR3 has 14 residues. In DNA form, the CDR3 reads TGTGCCAGCGGTCCGGGACTAGACGCAGATACGCAGTATTTT. This encodes CASGPGLDADTQYF.

This clone was recorded a few times. V and J are TRBV5-4 and TRBJ1-2, with TRBD1 as a possible D gene (5 bases). CDR3 length: 17 residues. CDR1 and CDR2 (germline): SGHNT, YYREEE (reference sequence). The V end lost 0 bases, the J end lost 3 bases, and 18 bases lay between the germline ends. The CDR3 is CASSLAPQGGWDYGYTF. For the CDR3, the DNA is TGTGCCAGCAGCTTGGCCCCGCAGGGCGGTTGGGACTATGGCTACACCTTC.

The rearrangement joins TRBV7-2 to TRBJ2-1, with a tentative D call TRBD2 (6 bases). Germline values: CDR1 SGHTA, CDR2 FQGNSA. This CDR3 is 15 amino acids long. Trimming left V 4 bases short and J 0 bases short, with 10 bases between. For the CDR3, the DNA is TGTGCCAGCAGCTCCCTGACTAGCTCCTACAATGAGCAGTTCTTC. As protein: CASSSLTSSYNEQFF. Full variable domain (remainder filled in from reference TRBV7-2 and TRBJ2-1): GAGVSQSPSNKVTEKGKDVELRCDPISGHTALYWYRQSLGQGLEFLIYFQGNSAPDKSGLPSDRFSAERTGGSVSTLTIQRTQQEDSAVYLCASSSLTSSYNEQFFGPGTRLTVL.

This clone has only one observation. The chain recombines TRBV18 with TRBJ2-5; 10 nucleotides line up with TRBD2. The J call may be mistaken, given a closer DNA end match to TRBJ2-7. CDR3 length: 17 amino acids. The germline gives CDR1 KGHSH, CDR2 LQKENI. This chain's CDR3 is CASSRTTSGYSHGEQYF. The CDR3 nucleotides are TGTGCCAGCTCACGGACGACTAGCGGGTATTCCCATGGCGAGCAGTACTTC.

The rearrangement uses TRBV19 and TRBJ2-2; 10 positions agree with TRBD1. V gave up 4 bases and J gave up 4 bases; unmatched junction bases: 3. CDR3 length equals 15 residues. Germline V gene sequence: CDR1 LNHDA, CDR2 SQIVND (reference sequence). CDR3 DNA: TGTGCCAGTAGTAGGGACAGGGGCATCACCGGGGAGCTGTTTTTT. Its protein is CASSRDRGITGELFF.

This rearrangement joins TRBV7-9 to TRBJ2-1; the D is unclear. This CDR3 comprises 11 residues. The germline V gene has CDR1 SEHNR and CDR2 FQNEAQ (reference sequence). V dropped 5 bases and J dropped 7 bases, with 6 bases sitting between them. This chain's CDR3 is CASSTLNEQFF. The CDR3 DNA follows: TGTGCCAGCAGCACCTTGAATGAGCAGTTCTTC.